These 16 T cell receptor beta chains share one sample of origin, sequenced in a study of blood T cell repertoires in COVID-19. TCRdb's table, derived via immunoSEQ multiplex PCR, lists solely in-frame clones and lacks some. The sample records around 270,000 clones, more than 85% being singletons. Sequencing input: peripheral blood. All receptors come from a woman in her fifties or sixties with COVID-19, enrolled during active disease.

V gene TRBV29-1 combines with J gene TRBJ2-3, with unresolved D. V was pared by 4 bases and J by 4 bases, with 6 bases between. There are 11 residues in the CDR3. In germline, CDR1 is SQVTM, CDR2 ANQGSEA. CDR3 residues: CSVVGADTQYF. CDR3 in DNA: TGCAGCGTTGTAGGAGCAGATACGCAGTATTTT.

V gene TRBV18 combines with J gene TRBJ2-7, with D perhaps matching TRBD2 (6 bases). In germline, CDR1 is KGHSH, CDR2 LQKENI. The CDR3 consists of 14 residues. The ends were cut back, 6 bases at V and 3 bases at J, with 15 bases in the middle. CDR3 region: CASSTNGRGYEQYF. In nucleotides, the CDR3 is TGTGCCAGCTCCACTAACGGGAGAGGCTACGAGCAGTACTTC.

The chain employs TRBV4-2 and TRBJ2-1; D may be TRBD2 (6 bases). Trimming removed 7 bases from V and 13 bases from J, with 26 bases in between. This CDR3 contains 15 residues. Germline CDR1 is LGHNA and CDR2 is YNFKEQ. CDR3 protein: CASTSRRGAGNLQFF. CDR3 coding DNA: TGTGCCAGCACGAGCAGGAGGGGAGCGGGCAATCTCCAGTTCTTC.

This sequence joins TRBV19 and TRBJ1-1; D may be TRBD1 (6 bases). This CDR3 comprises 14 residues. V lost 7 bases and J 8 bases, leaving 20 bases between the germline ends. Per the germline V gene, CDR1 is LNHDA and CDR2 is SQIVND (reference sequence). The CDR3 DNA is TGTGCCAGTAACCCGATAGACAGGACGTACGAAGCTTTCTTT. Protein product: CASNPIDRTYEAFF.

The V and J genes are TRBV18 and TRBJ1-2, with TRBD1 matching over 7 bases. Losses at the gene ends were 3 bases for V and 10 bases for J; bases not matched to a gene: 8. CDR1 and CDR2 (germline): KGHSH, LQKENI. This CDR3 has 13 amino acids. The DNA of the CDR3 is TGTGCCAGCTCACCTGGGACAGAGAGCCCCTACACCTTC. Translating gives CASSPGTESPYTF.

The gene calls are TRBV7-2 and TRBJ2-4; 11 positions match TRBD2. The CDR3 is 20 amino acids. Germline V gene data show CDR1 as SGHTA and CDR2 as FQGNSA. Trimming cost V 0 bases and J 1 base; bases outside gene matches: 11. CDR3 residues: CASSLALPGTSGLAKNIQYF. DNA for the CDR3: TGTGCCAGCAGCTTAGCGCTACCCGGGACTAGCGGTCTTGCCAAAAACATTCAGTACTTC.

The genes are TRBV30 and TRBJ2-7, with 12 positions matching TRBD2. The CDR3 runs to 16 residues. V was clipped by 3 bases and J by 7 bases; unmatched bases: 13. CDR1 and CDR2 (germline): GTSNPN, SVGIG (reference sequence). As DNA, the CDR3 is TGTGCCTGGAGACACTCCGCTAGCGGGAGGGGTGGAGAGCAGTACTTC. Amino acid sequence: CAWRHSASGRGGEQYF.

The rearrangement uses TRBV5-5 and TRBJ1-1; D may be TRBD1 (5 bases). The CDR3 runs to 15 residues. Germline CDR1 and CDR2: SGHKS and YYEKEE (reference sequence). Trimming shortened V by 7 bases and J by 1 base, and 17 bases separated the two germline ends. CDR3 amino acids: CASSNRWQTNTEAFF. The CDR3 coding sequence is TGTGCCAGCTCTAACAGGTGGCAGACGAACACTGAAGCTTTCTTT.

The chain is built from TRBV5-1 and TRBJ2-7; D is ambiguous. This CDR3 is built from 15 residues. Trimming removed 0 bases from V and 5 bases from J, with 15 bases in between. CDR1 and CDR2 (germline): SGHRS, YFSETQ. CDR3 region: CASSLANTRKNEQYF. The CDR3 DNA reads as TGCGCCAGCAGCTTGGCAAATACCAGGAAGAACGAGCAGTACTTC.

As for this clone: A read error may produce the germline difference seen at one junction end. The rearrangement uses TRBV11-2 and TRBJ1-1, with D perhaps matching TRBD1 (5 bases). The V gene's germline CDR1 is SGHAT and CDR2 FQNNGV. This CDR3 region has 15 residues. The CDR3 protein is CASSLDARVNSEAFF. For the CDR3, the DNA is TGTGCCAGCAGCTTAGATGCCAGGGTAAACAGTGAAGCTTTCTTT.

This chain joins TRBV7-8 and TRBJ2-4, with a weak D call TRBD2 (6 bases). Trimming shortened V by 3 bases and J by 4 bases, and 7 bases separated the two germline ends. This CDR3 contains 13 residues. CDR1 and CDR2 from the germline V gene are SGHVS and FQNEAQ. DNA for the CDR3: TGTGCCAGCAGCTTGGGGACTAAAAACATTCAGTACTTC. Translated, it gives CASSLGTKNIQYF.

DNA for the CDR3: TGTGCCAGCAGCTCCCCGGCAGGGGTAGACGACGAGCAGTACTTC. Its protein is CASSSPAGVDDEQYF. V gene TRBV27 combines with J gene TRBJ2-7; D possibly corresponds to TRBD1 (6 bases). This CDR3 region has 15 residues. Germline V CDR1 and CDR2: MNHEY, SMNVEV (reference sequence). Trimming pared 6 bases from V and 5 bases from J, leaving 20 bases between.

The rearrangement joins TRBV21-1 to TRBJ1-1; whether TRBD1, the table's D call, matches the DNA was not checked. TRBV21-1 is noted as a pseudogene. The CDR3 covers 15 residues. CDR3 sequence reads: CASSTYPQGCTEAFF. CDR3 in DNA: TGTGCCAGCAGCACCTACCCACAGGGGTGCACTGAAGCTTTCTTT.

J is TRBJ1-2 and V is TRBV15; the D is unclear. Trimming took off 5 bases at V and 5 bases at J, with 15 bases between the two ends. Germline V gene sequence: CDR1 LNHNV, CDR2 YYDKDF (reference sequence). The CDR3 is 14 residues long. CDR3 protein: CATSPGVGRYGYTF. The CDR3 DNA reads TGTGCCACCAGCCCTGGCGTAGGGAGGTATGGCTACACCTTC.

Only one count was recorded for this clone. The chain recombines TRBV6-5 with TRBJ1-6; no firm D call. The CDR3 is 13 residues long. The V gene lost 0 bases and the J gene lost 8 bases, with 5 bases spanning the gap. Looked up from germline, CDR1 is MNHEY and CDR2 is SVGAGI. The CDR3: CASSYSSHSPLHF. The CDR3 coding sequence is TGTGCCAGCAGTTACTCCTCTCATTCACCCCTCCACTTT.

The sample holds one count of this clone. The chain joins TRBV28 to TRBJ2-2; weak D call: TRBD1 (5 bases). This CDR3 has 14 residues. Germline V gene data show CDR1 as MDHEN and CDR2 as SYDVKM. Trimming removed 6 bases at V and 4 bases at J, with 12 bases between. Here the CDR3 DNA reads TGTGCCAGCAGCGACAGCCGACTCACCGGGGAGCTGTTTTTT. Its translation: CASSDSRLTGELFF.